Sequencing of this TCR beta chain was carried out in a study of siplizumab effects on memory and regulatory T cells. The study's findings and limits: The naive T cell population seemed more diverse than memory cells and seemed a major contributor to the alloresponse. The authors did not confirm suppressive function in proliferating Tregs from siplizumab cultures.

As concerns this clone: The antigen is not known.

Method: immunoSEQ multiplex PCR; TCRdb's copy keeps in-frame clones and lacks some. The data contain more than 85,000 clones, over 80% of them seen just once; the ten biggest clones take up roughly 15%. V lost 4 bases to trimming and J lost 6 bases, with 15 bases between them. There are 14 residues in the CDR3. Per germline, CDR1 MRHNA and CDR2 SNTAGT. The V call is TRBV6-4, the J call TRBJ1-2; unclear D gene. The sequenced sample was CD4+ T cells sorted from blood. The source is a human donor in good health. The CDR3 bases are TGTGCCAGCAGTGGGACCGGGAGGGATGATGGCTACACCTTC. Amino acid sequence: CASSGTGRDDGYTF.